This T cell receptor beta chain was identified in a study of blood T cell repertoires in COVID-19. Across the whole study: Acute and convalescent COVID-19 samples came from the United States, Italy and Spain. The analysed material was cDNA or gDNA that came from T cells, B-cell-depleted T cells, or PBMCs.

As handled by the study authors: It was from reference gene primer amplification that nucleated cell counts were estimated. Using immunoSEQ multiplex PCR, the repertoire was profiled, and TCRdb retains in-frame clones only, with some absent. From that table come the V and J calls and clone size; the DNA was used to work out D and trimming. The sample holds around 250,000 clones, 80% to 85% seen once. CDR3 length: 15 residues. Per germline, CDR1 MGHDK and CDR2 SYGVNS. The V gene lost 4 bases and the J gene lost 9 bases, with 22 bases spanning the gap. This TCR came from a woman in her thirties or forties who had recovered from COVID-19. The sequencing input was peripheral blood. The chain has TRBV25-1 and TRBJ2-7, with D tentatively TRBD1 (5 bases). The CDR3 sequence is CASSAWTNHPGRQYF. In nucleotides, the CDR3 is TGTGCCAGCAGTGCGTGGACGAATCACCCAGGGCGGCAGTACTTC.